Sequencing of this T cell receptor (beta chain) was carried out in a study of breast tumors, draining lymph nodes, adjacent tissues (dated by TCRdb to 2016 to 2017). Describing the broader study: The study compared TCR beta repertoires across tumor, adjacent nontumor tissue and axillary lymph nodes from breast cancer patients. The study was designed to assess the relationships and possible T-cell exchange between tumor, surrounding tissue and draining lymph node repertoires in human breast cancer.

The CDR3, cysteine through phenylalanine, is 14 amino acids long. Only the CDR3 DNA is retained, 42 bases long and in frame from the first base. The V and J ends are trimmed by 1 base and 7 bases, leaving 10 bases between them. CDR1 and CDR2, per the germline V gene (reference sequence), are SEHNR and FQNEAQ. Study-wide conclusions, independent of this receptor: Rather than being directly demonstrated, the conclusion that tumor T cells originate in lymph nodes was presented as consistent with a hypothesis. The data were considered consistent with most tumor T cells being derived from the lymph node and subsequently expanding within tumor tissue. Tumor and nontumor tissue repertoires were found to be significantly more similar in luminal-like than in basal-like breast cancer. Tumor T-cell repertoires showed less diversity than lymph node repertoires and more diversity than nontumor tissue repertoires, and tumor T-cell repertoires showed preferential V and J gene usage.

The lymph node samples were taken from the axillary draining lymph nodes of breast cancer patients. TCRdb lists the instrument as Illumina HiSeq 2000. TCR beta chain libraries were generated through multiplex PCR amplification. The amplified TCR beta chain products were analyzed by high-throughput sequencing. The public reads were reprocessed in TCRdb via fastp at Q25 and MiXCR, keeping in-frame beta chains. Each entry merges the rows of one CDR3 protein and shows their most common DNA and genes. In this sample the table shows about 180,000 distinct CDR3 sequences, 30% to 35% of which occur a single time. Together, the top ten hold 4% to 5.5% of the sample. Turning to this clonotype: It has no known antigen specificity. No much larger clone is present one base from it, and per-base qualities are unavailable.

Input material: axillary lymph node tissue. Here the chain combines TRBV7-9 and TRBJ1-4; 6 matching bases give a weak D call of TRBD1. The sequence was obtained from a female donor with breast cancer. Some clones in this sample may be carry-over from other donors' samples. In nucleotide form, the sequence is TGTGCCAGCAGCTTAGTGGGGGGCACTGAAAAACTGTTTTTT. This translates into CASSLVGGTEKLFF.